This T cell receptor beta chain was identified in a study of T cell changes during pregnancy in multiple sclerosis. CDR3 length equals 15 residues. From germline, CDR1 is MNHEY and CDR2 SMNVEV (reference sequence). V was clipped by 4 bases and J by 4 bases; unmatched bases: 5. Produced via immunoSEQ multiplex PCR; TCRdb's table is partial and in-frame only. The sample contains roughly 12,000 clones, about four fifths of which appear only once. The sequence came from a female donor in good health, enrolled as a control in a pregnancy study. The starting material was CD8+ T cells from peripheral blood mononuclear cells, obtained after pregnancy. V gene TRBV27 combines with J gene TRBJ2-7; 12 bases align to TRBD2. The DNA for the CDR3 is TGTGCCAGCAGTTACTCGACTAGCGGGGGTTACGAGCAGTACTTC. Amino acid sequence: CASSYSTSGGYEQYF.